The clone carrying this T cell receptor (beta chain) occurred a few times. Its specificity is unknown. Amplified regions were TCR beta CDR3 sequences from RNA transcripts. First-round RT-PCR of the TCR CDR3 relied on the HTBI primer set. TCRdb processed the multiplex PCR reads anew with MiXCR; each CDR3 protein has one entry. There are over 700,000 distinct CDR3 sequences in the sample; over 35% occur only once, and 7.5% to 9.5% lies in the top ten. The ends lost 5 bases at V and 5 bases at J; junction bases unmatched: 11. The CDR3 totals 15 residues. From germline, CDR1 is SQVTM and CDR2 ANQGSEA. The data originate from a study of T cells in Graves' hyperthyroidism and ophthalmopathy. If no ophthalmopathy progression occurred within 18 months, Graves' hyperthyroidism was stable. Clinicians diagnosed patients from clinical symptoms, serum thyroxine and TRAb, thyroid ultrasound and orbital computed tomography.

The study, taken as a whole, reports: A 13 V-J model separated ophthalmopathy from stable hyperthyroidism. Among thyroid clonotypes expanded above 0.001, most also appeared in blood.

The receptor's source is a man between 18 and 35 years old with Graves' hyperthyroidism. This chain uses TRBV29-1 with TRBJ2-2, with TRBD1 identical over 7 bases. The sample taken for sequencing was blood. The CDR3 spells CSVSIEGAMTGELFF. As DNA, the CDR3 is TGCAGCGTTTCCATTGAGGGGGCAATGACCGGGGAGCTGTTTTTT.